Only one count was recorded for the clone carrying this TCR beta chain. The entry originates in a study of human T cells and chemical hapten exposure. The V gene end was trimmed by 3 bases and the J gene end by 3 bases; junction bases not matched to a gene: 6. The CDR3 sequence is 14 residues long. Germline loops: CDR1 SGHDT, CDR2 YYEEEE. Time point in this sample: patch test 1, 2 weeks after DPC sensitization. Described treatment: therapeutic diphenylcyclopropenone sensitization with weekly scalp DPC. Extraction yielded total RNA from whole blood (unfractionated). Using its own MiXCR run on the RACE reads, TCRdb lists one record per CDR3 protein. Here the sample spans some 53,000 distinct CDR3 sequences, 11% being singletons.

Sequenced material: whole blood, taken in connection with sensitization to the hapten diphenylcyclopropenone (DPC). The chain joins TRBV5-6 to TRBJ2-7, with 7 bases lining up with TRBD1. This clonotype was obtained from a woman aged 40 to 55 with alopecia areata. Some clones in this sample may be carry-over from other donors' samples. CDR3 DNA sequence: TGTGCCAGCAGCTGGGGGACAGATGTCTACGAGCAGTACTTC. It codes for CASSWGTDVYEQYF.